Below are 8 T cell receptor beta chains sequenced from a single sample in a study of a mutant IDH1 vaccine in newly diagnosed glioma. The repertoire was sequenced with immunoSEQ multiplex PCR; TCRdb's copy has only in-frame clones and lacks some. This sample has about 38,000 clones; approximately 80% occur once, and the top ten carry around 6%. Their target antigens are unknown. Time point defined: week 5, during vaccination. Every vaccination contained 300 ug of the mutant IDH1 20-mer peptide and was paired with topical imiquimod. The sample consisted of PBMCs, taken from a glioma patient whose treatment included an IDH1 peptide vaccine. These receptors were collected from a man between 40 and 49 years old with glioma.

The CDR3 DNA reads as TGTGCCAGCAGCCAAGAACAGTCGGCTATCTACGAGCAGTACTTC. Translating it yields CASSQEQSAIYEQYF. The chain recombines TRBV4-2 with TRBJ2-7; D not certain. The CDR3 covers 15 residues. Between the trimmed V and J ends, which lost 0 bases and 3 bases, there was a span of 12 bases. Germline V gives CDR1 LGHNA, CDR2 YNFKEQ.

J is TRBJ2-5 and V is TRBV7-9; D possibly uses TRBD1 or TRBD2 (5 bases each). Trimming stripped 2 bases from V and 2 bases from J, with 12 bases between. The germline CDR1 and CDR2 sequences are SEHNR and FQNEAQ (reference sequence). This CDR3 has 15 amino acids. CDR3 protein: CASSLLTGPQETQYF. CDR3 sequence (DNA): TGTGCCAGCAGCTTATTAACGGGACCGCAAGAGACCCAGTACTTC.

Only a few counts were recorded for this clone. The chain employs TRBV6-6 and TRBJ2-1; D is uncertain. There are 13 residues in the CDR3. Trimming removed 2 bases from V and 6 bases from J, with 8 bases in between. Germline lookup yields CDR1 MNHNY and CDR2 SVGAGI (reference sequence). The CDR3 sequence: CASSYARFNEQFF. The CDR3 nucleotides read TGTGCCAGCAGTTACGCCCGGTTCAATGAGCAGTTCTTC.

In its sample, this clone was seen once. The CDR3 DNA is TGTGCCAGCAGTTCCTCCCCCACAAGCTCCTATAATTCACCCCTCCACTTT. Protein sequence: CASSSSPTSSYNSPLHF. The rearrangement joins TRBV2 to TRBJ1-6; D not resolved. This CDR3 contains 17 residues. From germline, CDR1 is SNHLY and CDR2 FYNNEI. Trimming took 5 bases from V and 0 from J, leaving 14 bases between them.

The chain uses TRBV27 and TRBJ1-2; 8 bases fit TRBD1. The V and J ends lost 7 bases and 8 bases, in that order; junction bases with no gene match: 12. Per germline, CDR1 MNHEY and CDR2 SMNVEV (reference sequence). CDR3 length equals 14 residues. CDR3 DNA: TGTGCCAGCACCCGACAGGGGAGGACGGAGGGCTACACCTTC. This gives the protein CASTRQGRTEGYTF.

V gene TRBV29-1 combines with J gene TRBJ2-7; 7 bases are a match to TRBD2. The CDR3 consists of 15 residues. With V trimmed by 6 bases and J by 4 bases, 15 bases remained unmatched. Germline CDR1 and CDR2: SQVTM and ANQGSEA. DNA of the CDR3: TGCAGCGTCGAACTTCGGGGGGAAGGGAAATACGAGCAGTACTTC. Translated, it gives CSVELRGEGKYEQYF.

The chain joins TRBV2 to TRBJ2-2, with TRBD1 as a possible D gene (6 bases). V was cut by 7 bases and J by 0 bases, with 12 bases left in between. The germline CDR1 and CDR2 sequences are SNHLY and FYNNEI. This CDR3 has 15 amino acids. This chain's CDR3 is CASTPRTANTGELFF. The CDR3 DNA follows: TGTGCCAGCACCCCCCGGACAGCGAACACCGGGGAGCTGTTTTTT.

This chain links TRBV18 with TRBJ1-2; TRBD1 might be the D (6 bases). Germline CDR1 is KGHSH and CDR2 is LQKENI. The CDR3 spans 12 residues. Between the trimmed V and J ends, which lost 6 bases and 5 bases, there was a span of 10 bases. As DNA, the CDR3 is TGTGCCAGCTCTGCGGACAGATATGGCTACACCTTC. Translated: CASSADRYGYTF.